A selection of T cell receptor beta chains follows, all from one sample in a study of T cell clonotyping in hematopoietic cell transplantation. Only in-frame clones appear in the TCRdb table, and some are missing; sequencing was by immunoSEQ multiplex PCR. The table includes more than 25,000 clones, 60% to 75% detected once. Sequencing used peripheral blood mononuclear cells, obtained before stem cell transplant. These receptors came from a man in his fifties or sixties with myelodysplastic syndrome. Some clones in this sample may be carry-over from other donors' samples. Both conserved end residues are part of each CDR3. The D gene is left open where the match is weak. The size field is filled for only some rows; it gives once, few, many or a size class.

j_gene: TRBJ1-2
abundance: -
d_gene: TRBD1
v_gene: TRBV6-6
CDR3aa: CASRTRGGGGYGYTF
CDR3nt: TGTGCCAGCCGCACAAGAGGGGGCGGAGGGTATGGCTACACCTTC

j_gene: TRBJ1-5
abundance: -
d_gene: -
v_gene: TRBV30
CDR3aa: CAWSGNYQPQHF
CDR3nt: TGTGCCTGGAGTGGAAACTATCAGCCCCAGCATTTT

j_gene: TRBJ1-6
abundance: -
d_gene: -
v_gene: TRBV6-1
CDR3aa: CASSDMGGSPLHF
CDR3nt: TGTGCCAGCAGTGATATGGGGGGTTCACCCCTCCACTTT

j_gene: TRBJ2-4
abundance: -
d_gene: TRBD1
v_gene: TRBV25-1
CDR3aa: CASSDWTGEAKNIQYF
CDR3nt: TGTGCCAGCAGTGACTGGACAGGGGAAGCCAAAAACATTCAGTACTTC

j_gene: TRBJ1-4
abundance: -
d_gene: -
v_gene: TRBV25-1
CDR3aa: CASSEYRGASEKLFF
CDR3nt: TGTGCCAGCAGTGAATACCGGGGGGCGAGTGAAAAACTGTTTTTT

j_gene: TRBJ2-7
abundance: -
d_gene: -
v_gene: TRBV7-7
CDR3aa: CASSSSLQKEQYF
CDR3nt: TGTGCCAGCAGCTCTTCCCTCCAGAAGGAGCAGTACTTC

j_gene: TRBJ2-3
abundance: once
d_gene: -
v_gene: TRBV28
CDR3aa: CASTTPAVTNTQYF
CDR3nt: TGTGCCAGCACCACTCCGGCAGTCACAAATACGCAGTATTTT

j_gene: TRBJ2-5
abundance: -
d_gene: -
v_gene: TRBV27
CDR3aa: CASSPAGNQETQYF
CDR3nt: TGTGCCAGCAGTCCTGCGGGGAACCAAGAGACCCAGTACTTC

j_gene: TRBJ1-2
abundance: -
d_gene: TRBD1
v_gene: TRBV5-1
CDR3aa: CASSSPRDSTSANYGYTF
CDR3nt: TGCGCCAGCAGCTCCCCCCGGGACAGCACCTCAGCTAACTATGGCTACACCTTC

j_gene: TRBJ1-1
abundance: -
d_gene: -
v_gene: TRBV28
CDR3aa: CATYLDSWGVNTEAFF
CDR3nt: TGTGCCACCTATTTGGACAGCTGGGGGGTGAACACTGAAGCTTTCTTT

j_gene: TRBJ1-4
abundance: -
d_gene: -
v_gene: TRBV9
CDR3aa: CASAAATNEKLFF
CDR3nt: TGTGCCAGCGCAGCCGCAACTAATGAAAAACTGTTTTTT

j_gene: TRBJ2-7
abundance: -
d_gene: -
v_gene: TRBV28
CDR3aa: CASREHGTQGRQYF
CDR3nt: TGTGCCAGCAGGGAACATGGGACCCAAGGAAGGCAGTACTTC

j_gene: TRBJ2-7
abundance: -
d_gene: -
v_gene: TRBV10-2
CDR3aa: CASRVGSGPNEQYF
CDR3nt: TGCGCCAGCCGGGTGGGATCCGGCCCCAACGAGCAGTACTTC

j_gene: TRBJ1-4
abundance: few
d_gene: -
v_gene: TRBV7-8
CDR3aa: CASSKGSVNEKLFF
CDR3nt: TGTGCCAGCAGCAAAGGGTCCGTGAATGAAAAACTGTTTTTT

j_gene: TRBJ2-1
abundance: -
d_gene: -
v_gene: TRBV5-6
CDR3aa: CASSLVNSGAYNEQFF
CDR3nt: TGTGCCAGCAGCTTGGTTAATAGCGGAGCCTACAATGAGCAGTTCTTC

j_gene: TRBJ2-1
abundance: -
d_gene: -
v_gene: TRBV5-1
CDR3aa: CASSFGNLNEQFF
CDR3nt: TGCGCCAGCAGCTTCGGCAACCTCAATGAGCAGTTCTTC

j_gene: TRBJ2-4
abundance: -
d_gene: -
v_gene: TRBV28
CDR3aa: CASSLPEGSAKNIQYF
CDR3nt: TGTGCCAGCAGTTTGCCCGAGGGGTCCGCCAAAAACATTCAGTACTTC

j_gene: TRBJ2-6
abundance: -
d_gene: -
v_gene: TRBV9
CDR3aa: CASSPRTDSSGANVLTF
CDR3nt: TGTGCCAGCAGCCCAAGGACAGATAGCTCTGGGGCCAACGTCCTGACTTTC

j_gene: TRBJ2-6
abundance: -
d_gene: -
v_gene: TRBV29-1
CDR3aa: CSGGTGFGANVLTF
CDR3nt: TGCAGCGGGGGAACGGGCTTCGGGGCCAACGTCCTGACTTTC

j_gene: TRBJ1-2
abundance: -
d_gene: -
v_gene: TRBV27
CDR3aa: CASSALGGRGYGYTF
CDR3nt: TGTGCCAGCAGCGCCTTGGGGGGGCGGGGCTATGGCTACACCTTC

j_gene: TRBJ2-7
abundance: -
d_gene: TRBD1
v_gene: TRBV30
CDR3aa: CAWSVTGQGTYEQYF
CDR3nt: TGTGCCTGGAGTGTAACGGGACAGGGTACCTACGAGCAGTACTTC

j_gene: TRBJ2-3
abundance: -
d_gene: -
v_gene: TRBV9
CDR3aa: CASSEGLPLTDTQYF
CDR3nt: TGTGCCAGCAGCGAGGGACTCCCTCTCACAGATACGCAGTATTTT

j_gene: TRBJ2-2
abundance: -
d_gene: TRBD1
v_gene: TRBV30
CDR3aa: CACRSTGGPGTGELFF
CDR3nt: TGTGCCTGCCGTAGTACAGGGGGTCCGGGCACCGGGGAGCTGTTTTTT

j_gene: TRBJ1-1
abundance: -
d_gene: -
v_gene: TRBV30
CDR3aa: CAWSKALNTEAFF
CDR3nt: TGTGCCTGGAGTAAGGCACTGAACACTGAAGCTTTCTTT

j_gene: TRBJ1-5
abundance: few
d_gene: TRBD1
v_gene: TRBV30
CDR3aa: CAWSRQGNQPQHF
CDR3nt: TGTGCCTGGAGTCGACAGGGAAATCAGCCCCAGCATTTT

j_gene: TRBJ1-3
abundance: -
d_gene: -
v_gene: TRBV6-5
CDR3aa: CASSLLATGNTIYF
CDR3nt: TGTGCCAGCAGCCTACTGGCGACTGGAAACACCATATATTTT

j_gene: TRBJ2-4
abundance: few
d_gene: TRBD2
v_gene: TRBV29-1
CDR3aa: CSVGASGGIQYF
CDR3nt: TGCAGCGTTGGGGCTAGCGGGGGCATTCAGTACTTC

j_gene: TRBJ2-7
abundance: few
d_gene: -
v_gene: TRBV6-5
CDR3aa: CASTPDSSYEQYF
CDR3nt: TGTGCCAGCACTCCGGACAGTTCCTACGAGCAGTACTTC

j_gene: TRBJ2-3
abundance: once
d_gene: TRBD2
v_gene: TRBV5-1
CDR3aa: CASSLQDSGGADTQYF
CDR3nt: TGCGCCAGCAGCCTCCAGGACAGCGGGGGGGCAGATACGCAGTATTTT

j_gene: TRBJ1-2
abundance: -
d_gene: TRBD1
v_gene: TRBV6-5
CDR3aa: CASSYPGGYTF
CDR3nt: TGTGCCAGCAGTTATCCAGGGGGGTACACCTTC

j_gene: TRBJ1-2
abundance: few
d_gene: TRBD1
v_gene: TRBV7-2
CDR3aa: CASSPQGLGYGYTF
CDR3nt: TGTGCCAGCAGCCCACAGGGGTTGGGTTATGGCTACACCTTC

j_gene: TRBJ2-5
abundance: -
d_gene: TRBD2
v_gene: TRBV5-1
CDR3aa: CASSLGTSGETQYF
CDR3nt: TGCGCCAGCAGCTTGGGGACTAGCGGGGAGACCCAGTACTTC

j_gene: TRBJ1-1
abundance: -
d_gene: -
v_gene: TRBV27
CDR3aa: CASSLQGVTEAFF
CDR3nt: TGTGCCAGCAGCCTACAGGGAGTAACTGAAGCTTTCTTT

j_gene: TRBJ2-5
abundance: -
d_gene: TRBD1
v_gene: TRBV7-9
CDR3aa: CASSQGTGQETQYF
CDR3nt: TGTGCCAGCAGCCAAGGGACAGGGCAAGAGACCCAGTACTTC

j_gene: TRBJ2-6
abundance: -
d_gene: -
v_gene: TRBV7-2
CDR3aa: CASSLADFSGANVLTF
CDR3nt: TGTGCCAGCAGCTTAGCCGACTTCTCTGGGGCCAACGTCCTGACTTTC

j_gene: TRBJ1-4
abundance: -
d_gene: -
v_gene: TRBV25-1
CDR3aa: CASSEFEGGVEKLFF
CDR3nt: TGTGCCAGCAGTGAATTTGAGGGAGGGGTCGAAAAACTGTTTTTT

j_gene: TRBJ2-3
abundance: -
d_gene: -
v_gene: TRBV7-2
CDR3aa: CASSPDYLSTDTQYF
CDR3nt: TGTGCCAGCAGCCCCGACTACCTCAGCACAGATACGCAGTATTTT

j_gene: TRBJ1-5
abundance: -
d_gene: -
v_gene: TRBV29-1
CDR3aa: CSVRTANQPQHF
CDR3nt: TGCAGCGTGCGGACCGCCAATCAGCCCCAGCATTTT

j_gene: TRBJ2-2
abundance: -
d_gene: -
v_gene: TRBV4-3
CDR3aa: CASSQAPQGLYAGELFF
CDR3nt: TGCGCCAGCAGCCAAGCCCCACAGGGTTTGTATGCCGGGGAGCTGTTTTTT

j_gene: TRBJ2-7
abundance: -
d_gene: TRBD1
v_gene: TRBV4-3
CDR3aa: CASKPGQGPYEQYF
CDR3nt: TGCGCCAGCAAACCGGGACAGGGACCCTACGAGCAGTACTTC

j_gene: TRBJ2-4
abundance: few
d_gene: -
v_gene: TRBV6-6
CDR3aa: CASSYALNIQYF
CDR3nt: TGTGCCAGCAGTTACGCGCTGAACATTCAGTACTTC

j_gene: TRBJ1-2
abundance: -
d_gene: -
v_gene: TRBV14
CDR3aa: CASSPFRIYGYTF
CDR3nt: TGTGCCAGCAGCCCCTTCAGGATCTATGGCTACACCTTC

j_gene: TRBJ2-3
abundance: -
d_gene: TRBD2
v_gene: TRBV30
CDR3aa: CAWKGKTSGYTDTQYF
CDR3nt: TGTGCCTGGAAGGGGAAGACTAGCGGGTATACAGATACGCAGTATTTT

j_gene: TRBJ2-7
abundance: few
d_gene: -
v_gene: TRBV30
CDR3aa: CAWVQGFGEQYF
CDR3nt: TGTGCCTGGGTACAGGGTTTCGGCGAGCAGTACTTC

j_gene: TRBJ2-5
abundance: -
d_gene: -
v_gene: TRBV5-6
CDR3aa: CASSLIAGAGETQYF
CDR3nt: TGTGCCAGCAGCTTGATTGCAGGGGCCGGCGAGACCCAGTACTTC

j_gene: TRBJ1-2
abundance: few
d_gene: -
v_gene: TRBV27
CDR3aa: CATRTGAGGYTF
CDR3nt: TGTGCCACACGTACGGGGGCGGGGGGCTACACCTTC

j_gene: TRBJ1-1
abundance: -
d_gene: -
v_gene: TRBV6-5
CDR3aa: CATSLLDSQNTEAFF
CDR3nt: TGTGCCACCAGTCTACTTGACAGCCAGAACACTGAAGCTTTCTTT

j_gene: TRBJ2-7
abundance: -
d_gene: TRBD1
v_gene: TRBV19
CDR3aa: CASRSDRGASYEQYF
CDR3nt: TGTGCCAGTAGGTCGGACAGGGGGGCTTCCTACGAGCAGTACTTC

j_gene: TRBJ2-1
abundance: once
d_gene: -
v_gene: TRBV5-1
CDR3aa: CASSLGQLYNEQFF
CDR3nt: TGCGCCAGCAGCTTGGGGCAGTTATACAATGAGCAGTTCTTC

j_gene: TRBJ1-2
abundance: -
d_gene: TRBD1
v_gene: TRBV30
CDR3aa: CAWSGMGQLQNGYTF
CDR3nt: TGTGCCTGGAGTGGGATGGGACAGCTCCAAAATGGCTACACCTTC